A single sample is the source of the 21 T cell receptor beta chains below, sequenced in a study of post-analysis software for immune sequencing data. Their specific antigens are unknown. Study-level findings and limits: When patients were compared with controls, four or five TRBV segments were more frequent, TRBV5-6, TRBV5-1 and TRBV20-1 among them.

Built from TCR beta cDNA, the libraries had unique molecular identifiers in them. TCRdb itself ran the PCR reads through MiXCR, one entry per CDR3 protein. This table holds hundreds of thousands of distinct CDR3 sequences, 25% to 30% found once. Sequenced sample: blood. These receptors came from a girl aged 10 to 17 with multiple sclerosis.

This clonotype was seen at least ten times. This chain connects TRBV20-1 to TRBJ2-7; 7 bases are a match to TRBD1. V shed 0 bases and J 2 bases; nucleotides not matched to a gene: 7. CDR1 is DFQATT and CDR2 is SNEGSKA in the germline V gene (reference sequence). The CDR3 has 15 residues. DNA of the CDR3: TGCAGTGCTAGAGATTCGGGACAGCCTCCCTACGAGCAGTACTTC. Amino acids: CSARDSGQPPYEQYF.

This clonotype has a handful of counts. This chain connects TRBV4-1 to TRBJ1-4; TRBD1 matches 11 bases. In germline, CDR1 is MGHRA, CDR2 YSYEKL. The CDR3 runs to 14 residues. J was trimmed by 11 bases and V by 3 bases; bases with no gene match: 5. CDR3 sequence: CASSQNRDRGKLFF. DNA of the CDR3: TGCGCCAGCAGCCAGAACCGGGACAGGGGGAAACTGTTTTTT.

The rearrangement uses TRBV4-3 and TRBJ1-1, with D uncertain. Trimming stripped 0 bases from V and 6 bases from J, with 14 bases between. This CDR3 has 15 amino acids. The germline V gene has CDR1 LGHNA and CDR2 YSLEER. The chain's CDR3 is CASSQDIAARSEAFF. In nucleotides, the CDR3 is TGCGCCAGCAGCCAAGATATCGCAGCAAGGTCTGAAGCTTTCTTT.

This sequence joins TRBV15 and TRBJ2-3, with 7 nucleotides matching TRBD1. V shed 5 bases and J 2 bases; nucleotides not matched to a gene: 13. The germline gives CDR1 LNHNV, CDR2 YYDKDF (reference sequence). The CDR3 covers 17 residues. Written as DNA, the CDR3 is TGTGCCACCAGCGGGTCGACAGGGCGGGCTGTCACAGATACGCAGTATTTT. Its translation is CATSGSTGRAVTDTQYF.

This clonotype has a handful of counts. The J gene is TRBJ1-2, the V gene TRBV20-1; D may be TRBD1 (6 bases). Germline assignment: CDR1 DFQATT and CDR2 SNEGSKA (reference sequence). The CDR3 loop spans 13 amino acids. Trimming shortened V by 6 bases and J by 4 bases, and 15 bases separated the two germline ends. The CDR3, as DNA: TGCAGTGCCACACAGGGTGGCGGCTATGGCTACACCTTC. Its protein is CSATQGGGYGYTF.

The table lists this clonotype with a few counts. The chain employs TRBV20-1 and TRBJ1-5; D is possibly TRBD1 (5 bases). V dropped 1 base and J dropped 4 bases, with 11 bases sitting between them. The germline CDR1 and CDR2 sequences are DFQATT and SNEGSKA (reference sequence). The CDR3 consists of 14 residues. CDR3 nucleotide sequence: TGCAGTGCTAGAGCGCAGGGTGAGAATCAGCCCCAGCATTTT. This gives the protein CSARAQGENQPQHF.

The J gene is TRBJ2-3, the V gene TRBV5-1, with TRBD2 matching 13 bases. Germline CDR1 SGHRS, CDR2 YFSETQ. CDR3 length equals 17 residues. Trimming cost V 4 bases and J 4 bases; bases outside gene matches: 9. The CDR3 loop reads CASSPGTSGAAPDTQYF. CDR3 coding DNA: TGCGCCAGCAGCCCTGGGACTAGCGGGGCGGCTCCAGATACGCAGTATTTT.

The rearrangement uses TRBV12-3 or TRBV12-4 and TRBJ2-3, with 11 bases fitting TRBD1. The CDR3 has 16 amino acids. The J segment lost 2 bases and the V segment lost 6 bases, leaving 7 bases of the junction unmatched. CDR3 sequence: CASRVDRGPTTDTQYF. The CDR3 bases are TGTGCCAGCAGGGTGGACAGGGGGCCGACCACAGATACGCAGTATTTT.

The chain uses TRBV7-2 and TRBJ1-5; weak D call: TRBD1 (6 bases). Germline CDR1 SGHTA, CDR2 FQGNSA. V was pared by 1 base and J by 7 bases, with 11 bases between. CDR3 size: 14 residues. CDR3 nucleotide sequence: TGTGCCAGCAGCTTAGGGGGGGCGCGGCAGCCCCAGCATTTT. Protein product: CASSLGGARQPQHF.

Of note for this clonotype: One junction end does not reproduce the germline sequence, and a read error may be involved. The V gene is TRBV7-7, the J gene TRBJ2-6, with 8 bases fitting TRBD1. This CDR3 has 13 residues. Germline V gene data show CDR1 as SSHAT and CDR2 as FNYEAQ (reference sequence). CDR3 protein: CASSPRQGSVLTF. CDR3 bases: TGTGCTAGCAGCCCGAGACAGGGGTCCGTCCTGACTTTC.

The chain is built from TRBV10-3 and TRBJ2-1; D unclear. The J call is doubtful: the DNA matches TRBJ2-7 better. Germline V lookup: CDR1 ENHRY, CDR2 SYGVKD. The CDR3 sequence is 11 residues long. CDR3 residues: CATRRSNEQYF. The CDR3 bases are TGTGCCACCCGACGATCCAATGAGCAGTACTTC.

The chain joins TRBV20-1 to TRBJ1-1; D possibly corresponds to TRBD1 (6 bases). Trimming cost V 3 bases and J 8 bases, with 13 bases left between them. Germline V gene data show CDR1 as DFQATT and CDR2 as SNEGSKA (reference sequence). The CDR3 runs to 12 residues. This CDR3 reads CSARDRHYEAFF. The CDR3, as DNA: TGCAGTGCTAGGGACAGACATTACGAAGCTTTCTTT.

This clonotype has a handful of counts. This rearrangement joins TRBV15 to TRBJ1-1; D is possibly TRBD1 (6 bases). Germline V gives CDR1 LNHNV, CDR2 YYDKDF (reference sequence). The CDR3 consists of 15 residues. Trimming took off 5 bases at V and 3 bases at J, with 16 bases between the two ends. In DNA form, the CDR3 reads TGTGCCACCAGCCCGGGGGGGGGCATTTACACTGAAGCTTTCTTT. Translation: CATSPGGGIYTEAFF.

The rearrangement links TRBV28 to TRBJ2-5; TRBD2 is a possible D gene (5 bases). V lost 5 bases and J 4 bases, leaving 26 bases between the germline ends. CDR1 is MDHEN, CDR2 SYDVKM, per germline. The CDR3 is 18 residues long. In nucleotides, the CDR3 is TGTGCCAGCAGTCCAAGCGGAAGGAGATTAGAATCTGGAGAGACCCAGTACTTC. Its translation is CASSPSGRRLESGETQYF.

V usage is TRBV27 and J usage is TRBJ1-1, with D possibly TRBD1 on 5 matching bases. Germline assignment: CDR1 MNHEY and CDR2 SMNVEV (reference sequence). Trimming shortened V by 6 bases and J by 3 bases, and 17 bases separated the two germline ends. The CDR3 extends over 15 amino acids. This CDR3 is CASSPSWGRDTEAFF. In DNA, the CDR3 is TGTGCCAGCAGCCCCTCCTGGGGACGGGACACTGAAGCTTTCTTT.

This sequence joins TRBV11-2 and TRBJ2-7; the D is unclear. CDR1 and CDR2 from the germline V gene are SGHAT and FQNNGV. Trimming removed 1 base at V and 4 bases at J, with 11 bases between. This CDR3 is 14 amino acids long. The DNA of the CDR3 is TGTGCCAGCAGCTTAGCGCTAGGGTTTTACGAGCAGTACTTC. Protein sequence: CASSLALGFYEQYF.

This clonotype was seen a few times. V and J are TRBV12-3 or TRBV12-4 and TRBJ2-1; D remains ambiguous. This CDR3 has 15 amino acids. Trimming removed 7 bases at V and 9 bases at J, with 22 bases between. The CDR3 coding sequence is TGTGCCAGCAAGTGGCCGCGTGATGGAGAGGTTGAGCAGTTCTTC. Its protein product is CASKWPRDGEVEQFF.

This clonotype has only a few counts. This chain joins TRBV10-3 and TRBJ1-2; D unresolved. Trimming pared 2 bases from V and 5 bases from J, leaving 15 bases between. From germline, CDR1 is ENHRY and CDR2 SYGVKD. The CDR3 contains 15 residues. CDR3 region: CAISEHYGRGYGYTF. The DNA for the CDR3 is TGTGCCATCAGTGAGCATTACGGGAGAGGGTATGGCTACACCTTC.

In its sample, this clonotype was seen a few times. The V call is TRBV5-1, the J call TRBJ2-1; D is tentatively TRBD1 or TRBD2 (6 bases each). Germline CDR1 reads SGHRS; CDR2 reads YFSETQ. With 4 bases removed from V and 0 bases from J, the gap between germline ends came to 17 bases. The CDR3 sequence is 17 residues long. The CDR3 loop is CASSLGGGPGSYNEQFF. CDR3 DNA sequence: TGCGCCAGCAGCCTCGGGGGCGGGCCTGGCTCCTACAATGAGCAGTTCTTC.

Comments on this clonotype: The germline gene is not matched at one end of the junction; a read error may be the cause. The J gene is TRBJ2-7, the V gene TRBV4-1; D remains unclear. The DNA end lines up better with TRBJ2-5; the J call may be wrong. The CDR3 is 14 amino acids. Per the germline V gene, CDR1 is MGHRA and CDR2 is YSYEKL. The CDR3 here is CTSSQALRLETQYF. The DNA for the CDR3 is TGCACCAGCAGCCAGGCTCTGCGGCTAGAGACCCAGTACTTC.

The gene calls are TRBV20-1 and TRBJ1-6, with TRBD1 matching 7 bases. The CDR3 loop spans 13 amino acids. Germline trimming cut 6 bases from V and 10 bases from J; bases unmatched to any gene: 9. The germline gives CDR1 DFQATT, CDR2 SNEGSKA (reference sequence). The CDR3 protein is CSAPTGSSSPLHF. The CDR3 nucleotides are TGCAGTGCCCCGACAGGGTCGAGCTCACCCCTCCACTTT.